Shown below are 24 T cell receptor beta chains from a single sample sequenced in a study of OX40 agonist ivuxolimab in advanced cancers. Libraries were made using the immunoSEQ multiplex PCR assay. Imported from immuneACCESS, the table was reduced by TCRdb to in-frame sequences with V and J called. These copies leave out some clones; in studies compared against another copy, an unresolved V gene accounts for under half, and the cause of the remainder is not known. A total of under 85,000 clones appear in this sample, around 82% of them only once. Of the sample, approximately 8.7% is held by the ten largest clones. The sample here was CD4+ or CD8+ T cells sorted from blood, taken in a trial of the OX40 agonist ivuxolimab. The receptor set was obtained from an adult with an advanced solid tumor such as melanoma, head and neck, liver or kidney cancer.

This clone has a single count. The chain couples TRBV6-1 to TRBJ1-5; the D is unclear. The CDR3 length is 15 residues. V shed 7 bases and J shed 6 bases, with 19 bases lying between them. The germline gives CDR1 MNHNS, CDR2 SASEGT. In nucleotides, the CDR3 is TGTGCCAGCACCGAAGATATGGGGTTCGGTCAGCCCCAGCATTTT. Amino acids: CASTEDMGFGQPQHF.

V usage is TRBV28 and J usage is TRBJ1-2; TRBD1 might be the D (5 bases). The ends were cut back, 8 bases at V and 7 bases at J, with 17 bases in the middle. This CDR3 spans 13 amino acids. Germline V gene sequence: CDR1 MDHEN, CDR2 SYDVKM. CDR3 loop: CASEIREVGGYTF. The CDR3 nucleotides read TGTGCCAGCGAAATCAGGGAAGTAGGTGGCTACACCTTC.

The chain is built from TRBV4-1 and TRBJ2-2; the D gene is possibly TRBD2 (6 bases). Germline CDR1 reads MGHRA; CDR2 reads YSYEKL. Trimming removed 4 bases at V and 7 bases at J, with 19 bases between. The CDR3 covers 16 residues. The DNA of the CDR3 is TGCGCCAGCAGCCTTCACATGGGGGGTTTGGGCGGGGAGCTGTTTTTT. This translates into CASSLHMGGLGGELFF.

The gene calls are TRBV7-8 and TRBJ2-2, with 8 bases fitting TRBD1. The CDR3 consists of 16 residues. Germline loops: CDR1 SGHVS, CDR2 FQNEAQ. J was trimmed by 5 bases and V by 10 bases; bases with no gene match: 15. The CDR3 DNA reads as TGTGCCACCGCTCAGGGGGCCCGCGGTAGGACCGGGGAGCTGTTTTTT. Amino acids: CATAQGARGRTGELFF.

J is TRBJ2-1 and V is TRBV19, with D unresolved. Germline assignment: CDR1 LNHDA and CDR2 SQIVND (reference sequence). Trimming took off 0 bases at V and 0 bases at J, with 6 bases between the two ends. This CDR3 spans 15 amino acids. CDR3 DNA sequence: TGTGCCAGTAGTATAGACCCGAGCTCCTACAATGAGCAGTTCTTC. Protein product: CASSIDPSSYNEQFF.

This chain uses TRBV7-2 with TRBJ1-2, with 10 bases matching TRBD1. V lost 4 bases to trimming and J lost 4 bases; unmatched junction nucleotides: 18. CDR3 length: 19 residues. Germline loops: CDR1 SGHTA, CDR2 FQGNSA. CDR3 nucleotides: TGTGCCAGCAGCTCCCTGGGGACAGGGGCCCTACGAGGAAGCTATGGCTACACCTTC. This translates into CASSSLGTGALRGSYGYTF. Drawing the rest from reference TRBV7-2 and TRBJ1-2, the complete variable domain is GAGVSQSPSNKVTEKGKDVELRCDPISGHTALYWYRQSLGQGLEFLIYFQGNSAPDKSGLPSDRFSAERTGGSVSTLTIQRTQQEDSAVYLCASSSLGTGALRGSYGYTFGSGTRLTVV.

The gene calls are TRBV12-5 and TRBJ2-5, with 7 positions matching TRBD1. The length of the CDR3 is 14 residues. Trimming removed 5 bases from V and 5 bases from J; junction bases left unmatched: 8. Germline V gene data show CDR1 as LGHNT and CDR2 as FRNRAP. The CDR3 loop reads CASGPTTGVETQYF. As DNA, the CDR3 is TGTGCTAGTGGTCCGACCACAGGGGTGGAGACCCAGTACTTC.

The chain recombines TRBV7-9 with TRBJ1-1; TRBD1 agrees at 7 bases. This CDR3 contains 14 residues. Trimming cost V 4 bases and J 5 bases; bases outside gene matches: 7. Germline loops: CDR1 SEHNR, CDR2 FQNEAQ (reference sequence). The CDR3 loop reads CASSSQGGTTEAFF. In nucleotides, the CDR3 is TGTGCCAGCAGCTCGCAGGGGGGGACTACTGAAGCTTTCTTT.

V is TRBV19 and J is TRBJ1-4; D is possibly TRBD1 (6 bases). The germline V gene encodes CDR1 LNHDA and CDR2 SQIVND (reference sequence). V gave up 9 bases and J gave up 5 bases, with 16 bases separating them. CDR3 size: 14 residues. The CDR3 DNA follows: TGTGCCAGCGGACAGACGGTGACGAATGAAAAACTGTTTTTT. Translation: CASGQTVTNEKLFF.

This clone came up a few times. V gene TRBV7-9 combines with J gene TRBJ1-6, with D unresolved. The V end lost 5 bases, the J end lost 10 bases, and 15 bases lay between the germline ends. The length of the CDR3 is 14 residues. The germline CDR1 and CDR2 sequences are SEHNR and FQNEAQ (reference sequence). The CDR3 loop reads CASSPLLEGSPLHF. The CDR3 DNA reads as TGTGCCAGCAGCCCGCTCCTAGAAGGGTCACCCCTCCACTTT. Full variable domain (outside the CDR3, taken from reference TRBV7-9 and TRBJ1-6): DTGVSQNPRHKITKRGQNVTFRCDPISEHNRLYWYRQTLGQGPEFLTYFQNEAQLEKSRLLSDRFSAERPKGSFSTLEIQRTEQGDSAMYLCASSPLLEGSPLHFGNGTRLTVT.

As concerns this clone: Germline and junction disagree at one end, which may indicate a read error. The chain uses TRBV6-6 and TRBJ1-2; no clear D gene. Germline CDR1 is MNHNY and CDR2 is SVGAGI (reference sequence). This CDR3 comprises 15 residues. CDR3 sequence (DNA): TGTGCCAGCATTTACGGAAGATCAGCTAACTATGGCTACACCTTC. It yields the protein CASIYGRSANYGYTF.

This clone came up a few times. This rearrangement joins TRBV4-2 to TRBJ1-2; no clear D gene. V was cut by 1 base and J by 0 bases, with 12 bases left in between. Germline CDR1 LGHNA, CDR2 YNFKEQ. The CDR3 spans 16 residues. The CDR3 coding sequence is TGTGCCAGCAGCCAAGTTTTGAGGGCATCTAACTATGGCTACACCTTC. This sequence encodes CASSQVLRASNYGYTF.

The J gene is TRBJ1-5, the V gene TRBV6-1; D remains unclear. CDR3 length: 15 residues. Trimming left V 6 bases short and J 0 bases short, with 12 bases between. Germline-derived CDR1 and CDR2 are MNHNS and SASEGT. For the CDR3, the DNA is TGTGCCAGCAGGGTTTCAGGAGATAGCAATCAGCCCCAGCATTTT. It is translated as CASRVSGDSNQPQHF.

The chain links TRBV11-2 to TRBJ2-3; D might be TRBD2 (5 bases). This CDR3 spans 14 amino acids. CDR1 is SGHAT, CDR2 FQNNGV, per germline. Trimming removed 3 bases at V and 6 bases at J, with 13 bases between. The CDR3 protein is CASSFGLNFDTQYF. The CDR3, as DNA: TGTGCCAGCAGCTTCGGACTTAACTTTGATACGCAGTATTTT.

In its sample, this clone was seen a few times. V gene TRBV5-4 combines with J gene TRBJ2-7, with 7 bases fitting TRBD1. Germline V gene sequence: CDR1 SGHNT, CDR2 YYREEE (reference sequence). This CDR3 contains 16 residues. Trimming at V came to 3 bases and at J to 0 bases, leaving 9 bases not matched to a gene. For the CDR3, the DNA is TGTGCCAGCAGCTGGACAGACAGGGATAGCTCCTACGAGCAGTACTTC. Amino acid sequence: CASSWTDRDSSYEQYF.

The chain carries TRBV5-4 and TRBJ1-1; 8 nucleotides match TRBD1. Trimming at V came to 0 bases and at J to 3 bases, leaving 10 bases not matched to a gene. Germline V CDR1 and CDR2: SGHNT, YYREEE (reference sequence). The CDR3 runs 17 residues. The CDR3 spells CASSLANRGIMYTEAFF. In DNA form, the CDR3 reads TGTGCCAGCAGCTTGGCTAACAGGGGGATAATGTACACTGAAGCTTTCTTT.

The chain combines TRBV5-5 with TRBJ2-7, with TRBD1 identical over 9 bases. The length of the CDR3 is 15 residues. Germline V gene data show CDR1 as SGHKS and CDR2 as YYEKEE (reference sequence). Trimming at V came to 0 bases and at J to 3 bases, leaving 4 bases not matched to a gene. CDR3 residues: CASSLGGTGHYEQYF. CDR3 nucleotides: TGTGCCAGCAGCTTGGGTGGGACAGGGCACTACGAGCAGTACTTC.

J is TRBJ1-3 and V is TRBV7-2; D might be TRBD1 (5 bases). V shed 5 bases and J shed 1 base, with 15 bases lying between them. The V gene's germline CDR1 is SGHTA and CDR2 FQGNSA. This CDR3 region has 16 residues. The CDR3: CASSPLLGTSGNTIYF. The CDR3, as DNA: TGTGCCAGCAGCCCGCTTTTAGGGACGTCTGGAAACACCATATATTTT.

The chain uses TRBV5-6 and TRBJ1-1, with 10 bases identical to TRBD1. Trimming took 4 bases from V and 5 from J; bases not matched to a gene: 5. This CDR3 has 14 amino acids. Germline V CDR1 and CDR2: SGHDT, YYEEEE. CDR3: CASSLGQGRTEAFF. The CDR3 DNA reads TGTGCCAGCAGCCTGGGACAGGGGCGAACTGAAGCTTTCTTT.

This rearrangement joins TRBV27 to TRBJ2-1; TRBD2 matches at 8 bases. CDR3 length: 16 amino acids. Per germline, CDR1 MNHEY and CDR2 SMNVEV (reference sequence). J gave up 0 bases and V 5 bases, and 6 bases lay outside the gene matches. The CDR3 region has the DNA TGTGCCAGCAGTCGGGGGGGCGGGAGCTCCTACAATGAGCAGTTCTTC. Encoded protein: CASSRGGGSSYNEQFF.

This chain uses TRBV28 with TRBJ1-1; the D is unclear. Germline-derived CDR1 and CDR2 are MDHEN and SYDVKM. This CDR3 is built from 14 residues. The V gene lost 6 bases and the J gene lost 2 bases, with 13 bases spanning the gap. The CDR3 nucleotides read TGTGCCAGCAGGCCAACGTGGGCTAACACTGAAGCTTTCTTT. Amino acids: CASRPTWANTEAFF.

The chain carries TRBV4-2 and TRBJ2-7; 9 bases fit TRBD1. The CDR3 sequence is 19 residues long. With V trimmed by 5 bases and J by 6 bases, 23 bases remained unmatched. Per germline, CDR1 LGHNA and CDR2 YNFKEQ. CDR3 sequence: CASSYRSRLGTGSSVEQYF. CDR3 in DNA: TGTGCCAGCAGCTACCGTTCCCGCCTCGGGACAGGGAGTTCGGTCGAGCAGTACTTC.

The chain combines TRBV4-2 with TRBJ2-7; 8 bases agree with TRBD2. V dropped 3 bases and J dropped 3; count of bases not matched to a gene: 7. The CDR3 length is 15 residues. The V gene's germline CDR1 is LGHNA and CDR2 YNFKEQ. The CDR3 loop is CASSHTAGVIYEQYF. The CDR3 nucleotides read TGTGCCAGCAGCCACACAGCGGGAGTGATCTACGAGCAGTACTTC.

This sequence joins TRBV9 and TRBJ1-4, with 10 bases fitting TRBD1. Germline V lookup: CDR1 SGDLS, CDR2 YYNGEE. Trimming cost V 0 bases and J 5 bases; bases outside gene matches: 1. The CDR3 loop spans 15 amino acids. CDR3 DNA: TGTGCCAGCAGCGTAGCGACAGGGGGCAATGAAAAACTGTTTTTT. Translation: CASSVATGGNEKLFF.